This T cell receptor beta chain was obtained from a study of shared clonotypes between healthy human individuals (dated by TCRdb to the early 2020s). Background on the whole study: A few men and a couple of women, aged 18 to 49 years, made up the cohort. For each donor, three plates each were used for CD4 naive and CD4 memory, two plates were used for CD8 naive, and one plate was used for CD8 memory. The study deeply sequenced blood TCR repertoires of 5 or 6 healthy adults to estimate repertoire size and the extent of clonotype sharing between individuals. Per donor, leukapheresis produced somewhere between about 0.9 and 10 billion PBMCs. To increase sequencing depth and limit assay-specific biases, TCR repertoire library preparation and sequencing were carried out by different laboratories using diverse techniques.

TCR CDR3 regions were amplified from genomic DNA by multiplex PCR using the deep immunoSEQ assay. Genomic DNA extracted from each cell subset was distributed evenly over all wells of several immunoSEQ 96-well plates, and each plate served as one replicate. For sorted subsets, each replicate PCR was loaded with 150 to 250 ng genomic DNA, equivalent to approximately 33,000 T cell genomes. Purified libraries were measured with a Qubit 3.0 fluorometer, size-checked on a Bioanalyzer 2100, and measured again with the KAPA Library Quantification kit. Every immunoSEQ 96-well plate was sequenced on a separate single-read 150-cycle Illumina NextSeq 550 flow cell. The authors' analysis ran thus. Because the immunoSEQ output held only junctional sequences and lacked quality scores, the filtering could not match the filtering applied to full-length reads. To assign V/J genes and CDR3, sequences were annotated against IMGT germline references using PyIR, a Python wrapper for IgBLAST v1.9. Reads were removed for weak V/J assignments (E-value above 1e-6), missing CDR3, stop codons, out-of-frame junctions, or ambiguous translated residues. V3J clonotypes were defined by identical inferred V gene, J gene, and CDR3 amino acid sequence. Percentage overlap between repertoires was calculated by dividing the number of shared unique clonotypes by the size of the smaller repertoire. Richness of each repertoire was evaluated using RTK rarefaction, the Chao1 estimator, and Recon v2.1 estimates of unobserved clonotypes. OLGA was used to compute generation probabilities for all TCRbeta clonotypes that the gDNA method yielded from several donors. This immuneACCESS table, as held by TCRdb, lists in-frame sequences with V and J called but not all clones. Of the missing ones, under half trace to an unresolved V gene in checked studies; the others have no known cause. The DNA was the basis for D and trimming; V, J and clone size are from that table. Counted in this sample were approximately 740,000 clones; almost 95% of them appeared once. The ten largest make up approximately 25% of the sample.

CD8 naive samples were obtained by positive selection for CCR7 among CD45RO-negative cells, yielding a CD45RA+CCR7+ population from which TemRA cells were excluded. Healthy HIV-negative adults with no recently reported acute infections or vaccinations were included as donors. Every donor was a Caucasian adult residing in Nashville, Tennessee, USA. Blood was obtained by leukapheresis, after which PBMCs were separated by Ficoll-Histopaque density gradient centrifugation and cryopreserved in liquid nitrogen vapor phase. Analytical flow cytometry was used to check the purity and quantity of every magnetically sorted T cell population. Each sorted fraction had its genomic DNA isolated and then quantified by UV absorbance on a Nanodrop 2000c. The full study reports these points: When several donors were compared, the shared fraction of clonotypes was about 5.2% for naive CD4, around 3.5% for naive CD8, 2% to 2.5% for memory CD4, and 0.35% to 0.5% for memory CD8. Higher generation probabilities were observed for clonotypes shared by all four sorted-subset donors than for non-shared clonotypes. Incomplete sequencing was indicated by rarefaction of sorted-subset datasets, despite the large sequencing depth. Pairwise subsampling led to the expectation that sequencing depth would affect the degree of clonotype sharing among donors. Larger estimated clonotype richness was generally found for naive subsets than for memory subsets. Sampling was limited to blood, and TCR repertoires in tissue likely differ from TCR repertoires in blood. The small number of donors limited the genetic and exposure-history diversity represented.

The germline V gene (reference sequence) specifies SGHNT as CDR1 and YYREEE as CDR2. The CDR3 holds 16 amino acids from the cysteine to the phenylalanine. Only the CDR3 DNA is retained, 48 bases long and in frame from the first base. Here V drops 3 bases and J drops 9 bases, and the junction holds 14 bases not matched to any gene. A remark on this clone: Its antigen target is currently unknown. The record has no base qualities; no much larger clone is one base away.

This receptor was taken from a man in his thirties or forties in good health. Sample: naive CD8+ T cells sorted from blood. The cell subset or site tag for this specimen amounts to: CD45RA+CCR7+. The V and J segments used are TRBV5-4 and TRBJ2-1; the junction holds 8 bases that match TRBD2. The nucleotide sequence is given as TGTGCCAGCAGCTCCACCGGGACTAGTCTGCCCGGTGAGCAGTTCTTC. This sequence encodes CASSSTGTSLPGEQFF.